This TCR beta chain is from a study of control samples from healthy donors and cancer patients (dated by TCRdb to between 2020 and 2021). Library construction relied on the immunoSEQ multiplex PCR assay. Held by TCRdb, this immuneACCESS table contains in-frame sequences only and omits some clones. Under half of the omission traces to an unresolved V gene where checked; the cause of the rest is unknown. A total of some 170,000 clones appear in this sample, 96% of them only once. The top ten hold 1% of the sample. Points on this clone: The antigen this receptor binds is unknown. No much larger clone exists at a distance of one base, and base qualities are not known.

V drops 2 bases and J drops 3 bases, leaving 10 bases in between. Per the germline V gene (reference sequence), MNHNY is the CDR1 and SVGAGI is the CDR2. The CDR3 contains 14 residues, cysteine and phenylalanine counted. Just the 42-base CDR3 DNA is kept, in frame starting at base 1. The sequenced sample was blood. The TCR was taken from a young woman in good health. Here the chain combines TRBV6-6 and TRBJ1-2; TRBD1 is possibly the D segment (5 matching bases). CDR3 sequence: CASSYDVRDYGYTF. The DNA is as follows: TGTGCCAGCAGTTACGACGTCAGGGACTATGGCTACACCTTC.